Presented here are 12 T cell receptor beta chains from one specimen sequenced in a study of T cell responses to AZD1222 COVID-19 vaccine. The repertoire was sequenced with immunoSEQ multiplex PCR; TCRdb's copy has only in-frame clones and lacks some. The sample has over 100,000 clones, about 91% seen once. The source material was peripheral blood, sampled on day 0 of AZD1222 vaccination. These receptors were obtained from an adult in good health.

The chain links TRBV7-9 to TRBJ1-3; D not resolved. Germline V gene sequence: CDR1 SEHNR, CDR2 FQNEAQ (reference sequence). Trimming stripped 1 base from V and 7 bases from J, with 14 bases between. The CDR3 covers 15 residues. CDR3 in DNA: TGTGCCAGCAGCTTAGTCCAGGCCAGAGGTAACACCATATATTTT. It codes for CASSLVQARGNTIYF.

This chain links TRBV27 with TRBJ2-2; D is possibly TRBD1 or TRBD2 (6 bases each). The CDR3 totals 15 residues. Germline lookup yields CDR1 MNHEY and CDR2 SMNVEV (reference sequence). V was cut by 3 bases and J by 7 bases, with 15 bases left in between. This chain's CDR3 is CASSFFGGRVGELFF. CDR3 sequence (DNA): TGTGCCAGCAGTTTCTTCGGGGGCCGGGTCGGGGAGCTGTTTTTT.

The chain carries TRBV28 and TRBJ1-3, with a possible D match to TRBD1 (5 bases). V lost 7 bases and J lost 4, with 14 bases in between. Germline values: CDR1 MDHEN, CDR2 SYDVKM. The CDR3 is 14 amino acids. The CDR3 region has the DNA TGTGCCAGCATCGGGGCTCTAGCCGGAAACACCATATATTTT. This sequence encodes CASIGALAGNTIYF. The full variable domain, rest sourced from reference TRBV28 and TRBJ1-3, is DVKVTQSSRYLVKRTGEKVFLECVQDMDHENMFWYRQDPGLGLRLIYFSYDVKMKEKGDIPEGYSVSREKKERFSLILESASTNQTSMYLCASIGALAGNTIYFGEGSWLTVV.

The chain has TRBV11-3 and TRBJ1-3; a weak D match, TRBD1 (6 bases). Germline CDR1 SGHNT, CDR2 YENEEA. Trimming removed 0 bases from V and 5 bases from J, with 11 bases in between. The CDR3 has 15 residues. CDR3 nucleotides: TGTGCCAGCAGCTTAGATGGAACAGGGCGAAACACCATATATTTT. Its translation is CASSLDGTGRNTIYF. Drawing the rest from reference TRBV11-3 and TRBJ1-3, the complete variable domain is EAGVVQSPRYKIIEKKQPVAFWCNPISGHNTLYWYLQNLGQGPELLIRYENEEAVDDSQLPKDRFSAERLKGVDSTLKIQPAELGDSAVYLCASSLDGTGRNTIYFGEGSWLTVV.

The chain links TRBV19 to TRBJ2-7; 9 positions match TRBD1. Germline CDR1 LNHDA, CDR2 SQIVND (reference sequence). The trim removed 7 bases at V and 5 bases at J, leaving 9 bases unmatched. The CDR3 is 14 amino acids. CDR3 bases: TGTGCCAGTAAGAGACAGGGGGTTTCCAACGAGCAGTACTTC. Translating it yields CASKRQGVSNEQYF.

This chain uses TRBV6-5 with TRBJ2-4; TRBD2 agrees at 12 bases. V was clipped by 2 bases and J by 14 bases; unmatched bases: 10. The CDR3 loop spans 15 amino acids. CDR1 and CDR2 from the germline V gene are MNHEY and SVGAGI. The CDR3 DNA reads as TGTGCCAGCAGTTACAGCCGGCTAGCGGGGGGGCGGGAGTACTTC. Its protein product is CASSYSRLAGGREYF.

V gene TRBV2 combines with J gene TRBJ2-1; D ambiguous. Trimming left V 2 bases short and J 0 bases short, with 17 bases between. Germline-derived CDR1 and CDR2 are SNHLY and FYNNEI. CDR3 length: 18 amino acids. The CDR3 protein is CASSERGARTYSYNEQFF. The CDR3 nucleotides read TGTGCCAGCAGTGAAAGAGGAGCAAGGACCTACTCCTACAATGAGCAGTTCTTC.

The chain joins TRBV5-1 to TRBJ1-1; D call uncertain. CDR1 is SGHRS and CDR2 is YFSETQ in the germline V gene. The ends were cut back, 1 base at V and 6 bases at J, with 13 bases in the middle. The CDR3 is made up of 14 amino acids. CDR3 protein: CASSLRPARPEAFF. CDR3 DNA: TGCGCCAGCAGCTTGCGTCCGGCGAGGCCTGAAGCTTTCTTT.

The chain joins TRBV2 to TRBJ2-3; 8 bases map to TRBD1. V lost 0 bases and J lost 0; bases outside the gene matches: 2. Germline V CDR1 and CDR2: SNHLY, FYNNEI. The CDR3 runs to 16 residues. The CDR3 reads CASSEARQGSTDTQYF. CDR3 nucleotides: TGTGCCAGCAGTGAAGCGAGACAGGGGAGCACAGATACGCAGTATTTT. The whole variable domain, remainder taken from reference TRBV2 and TRBJ2-3, is EPEVTQTPSHQVTQMGQEVILRCVPISNHLYFYWYRQILGQKVEFLVSFYNNEISEKSEIFDDQFSVERPDGSNFTLKIRSTKLEDSAMYFCASSEARQGSTDTQYFGPGTRLTVL.

The V call is TRBV4-1, the J call TRBJ1-3; perhaps TRBD1 as D (5 bases). Germline V lookup: CDR1 MGHRA, CDR2 YSYEKL. This CDR3 region has 15 residues. The V and J ends lost 4 bases and 1 base respectively, with 11 bases between them. CDR3 in DNA: TGCGCCAGCAGCCCACGGACATTATCTGGAAACACCATATATTTT. This codes for CASSPRTLSGNTIYF.

The chain employs TRBV11-2 and TRBJ1-1; 7 bases align to TRBD1. The CDR3 totals 15 residues. V was clipped by 5 bases and J by 3 bases; unmatched bases: 9. Germline V CDR1 and CDR2: SGHAT, FQNNGV. Written as DNA, the CDR3 is TGTGCCAGCAGCCTGACAGGGAGGGTCGACACTGAAGCTTTCTTT. As protein: CASSLTGRVDTEAFF.

The chain links TRBV30 to TRBJ2-1; D gene ambiguous. The CDR3 is made up of 13 amino acids. The ends were cut back, 0 bases at V and 7 bases at J, with 10 bases in the middle. CDR1 is GTSNPN, CDR2 SVGIG, per germline (reference sequence). This chain's CDR3 is CAWSVSDNNEQFF. The CDR3 DNA is TGTGCCTGGAGTGTATCCGATAATAATGAGCAGTTCTTC.